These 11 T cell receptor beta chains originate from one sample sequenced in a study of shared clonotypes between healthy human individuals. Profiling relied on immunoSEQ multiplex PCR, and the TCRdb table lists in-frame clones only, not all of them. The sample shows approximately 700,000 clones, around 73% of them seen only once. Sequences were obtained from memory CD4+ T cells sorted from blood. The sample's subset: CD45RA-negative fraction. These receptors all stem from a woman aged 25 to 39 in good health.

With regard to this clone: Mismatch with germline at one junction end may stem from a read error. CDR3 nucleotide sequence: TGTGCCAGCAGACAGACGGGACTAGCGGGAGGGCCCGGGGTCTTC. Residues: CASRQTGLAGGPGVF. V usage is TRBV28 and J usage is TRBJ2-1; 16 bases are shared with TRBD2. Germline V gene lookup returns CDR1 MDHEN and CDR2 SYDVKM. The length of the CDR3 is 15 residues.

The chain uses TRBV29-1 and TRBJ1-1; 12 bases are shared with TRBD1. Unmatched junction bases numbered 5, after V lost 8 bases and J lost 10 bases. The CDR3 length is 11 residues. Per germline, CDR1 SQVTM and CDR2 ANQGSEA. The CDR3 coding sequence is TGCAGCTCTGGGACAGGGGGCGCAGCTTTCTTT. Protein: CSSGTGGAAFF.

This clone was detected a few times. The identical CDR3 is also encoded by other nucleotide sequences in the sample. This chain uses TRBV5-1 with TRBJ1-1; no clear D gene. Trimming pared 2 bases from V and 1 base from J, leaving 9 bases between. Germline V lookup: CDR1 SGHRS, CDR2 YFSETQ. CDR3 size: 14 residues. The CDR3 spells CASSFGEGNTEAFF. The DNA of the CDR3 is TGCGCCAGCAGCTTCGGAGAAGGGAACACTGAAGCTTTCTTT.

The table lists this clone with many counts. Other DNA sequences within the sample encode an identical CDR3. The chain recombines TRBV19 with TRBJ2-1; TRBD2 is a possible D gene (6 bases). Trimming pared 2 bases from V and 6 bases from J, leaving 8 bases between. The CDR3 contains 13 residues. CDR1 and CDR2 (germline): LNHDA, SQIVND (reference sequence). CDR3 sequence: CASSIPGVNEQFF. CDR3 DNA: TGTGCCAGTAGTATACCGGGGGTCAATGAGCAGTTCTTC.

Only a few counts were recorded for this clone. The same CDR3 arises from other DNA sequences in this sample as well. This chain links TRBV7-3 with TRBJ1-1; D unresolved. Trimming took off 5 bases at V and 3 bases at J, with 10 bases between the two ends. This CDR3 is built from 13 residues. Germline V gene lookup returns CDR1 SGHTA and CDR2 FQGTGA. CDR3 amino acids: CASSPQRDTEAFF. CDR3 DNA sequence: TGTGCCAGCAGCCCGCAACGGGACACTGAAGCTTTCTTT.

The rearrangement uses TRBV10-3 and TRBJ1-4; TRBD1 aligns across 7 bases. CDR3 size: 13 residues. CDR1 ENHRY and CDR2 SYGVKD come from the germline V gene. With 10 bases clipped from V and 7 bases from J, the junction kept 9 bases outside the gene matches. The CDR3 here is CATAGTEGEKLFF. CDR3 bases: TGTGCCACCGCGGGGACAGAAGGTGAAAAACTGTTTTTT.

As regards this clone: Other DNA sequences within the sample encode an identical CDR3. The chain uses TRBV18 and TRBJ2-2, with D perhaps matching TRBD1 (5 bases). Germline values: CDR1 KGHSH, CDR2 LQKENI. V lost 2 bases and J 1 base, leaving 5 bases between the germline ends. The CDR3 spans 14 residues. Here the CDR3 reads CASSPGQNTGELFF. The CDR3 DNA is TGTGCCAGCTCACCAGGACAGAACACCGGGGAGCTGTTTTTT.

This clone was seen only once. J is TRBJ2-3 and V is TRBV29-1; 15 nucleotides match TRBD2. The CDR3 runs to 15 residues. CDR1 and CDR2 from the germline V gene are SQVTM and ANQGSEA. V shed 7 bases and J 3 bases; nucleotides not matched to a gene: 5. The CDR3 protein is CSASGLAGGTDTQYF. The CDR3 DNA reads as TGCAGCGCCTCGGGACTAGCGGGAGGAACAGATACGCAGTATTTT.

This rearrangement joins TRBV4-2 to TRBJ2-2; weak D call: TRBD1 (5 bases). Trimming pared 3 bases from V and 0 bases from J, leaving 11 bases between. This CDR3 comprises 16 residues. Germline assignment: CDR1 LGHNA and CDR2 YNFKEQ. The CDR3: CASSHRLDTNTGELFF. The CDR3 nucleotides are TGTGCCAGCAGCCATAGACTGGACACGAACACCGGGGAGCTGTTTTTT.

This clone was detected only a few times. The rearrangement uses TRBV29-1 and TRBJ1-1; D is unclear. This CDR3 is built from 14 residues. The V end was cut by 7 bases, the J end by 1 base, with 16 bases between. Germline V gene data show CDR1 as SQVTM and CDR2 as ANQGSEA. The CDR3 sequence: CSAPLEGQNTEAFF. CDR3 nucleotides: TGCAGCGCCCCTCTGGAAGGCCAGAACACTGAAGCTTTCTTT.

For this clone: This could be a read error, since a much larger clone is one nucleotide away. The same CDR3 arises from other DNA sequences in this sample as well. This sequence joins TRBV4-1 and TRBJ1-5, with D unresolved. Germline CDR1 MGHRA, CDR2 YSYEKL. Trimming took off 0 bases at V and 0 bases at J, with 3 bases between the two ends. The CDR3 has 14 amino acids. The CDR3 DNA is TGCGCCAGCAGCCAAGACGATAGCAATCAGCCCCAGCATTTT. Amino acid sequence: CASSQDDSNQPQHF.